Given below is one T cell receptor (beta chain) in context. Its antigen is unidentified. CDR1 and CDR2 (germline): SGHRS, YFSETQ. The germline V and J ends were trimmed by 0 bases and 4 bases, with 11 bases remaining between them. The CDR3 loop spans 15 amino acids. It was uncontrolled infection, other autoimmune disease, pregnancy or lactation that excluded patients. Clinicians diagnosed patients from clinical symptoms, serum thyroxine and TRAb, thyroid ultrasound and orbital computed tomography. This record comes from a study of T cells in Graves' hyperthyroidism and ophthalmopathy. About the research overall: Staff took peripheral blood when the initial diagnosis was made, before any treatment began.

RNA transcripts provided the source from which TCR beta CDR3 regions were amplified. The TCR CDR3 first-round RT-PCR relied on the HTBI primer set. TCRdb used MiXCR to reprocess the multiplex PCR reads, holding one entry per CDR3 protein. The sample shows 350,000 or so distinct CDR3 sequences, 18% of them seen only once. General observations from the study: Expanded thyroid clonotypes (above 0.001) were mostly also found in blood.

This chain joins TRBV5-1 and TRBJ1-3; D not resolved. The sequencing sample was made of blood. This TCR was recovered from a woman between 50 and 59 years old with Graves' hyperthyroidism. CDR3: CASSLGTVIGNTIYF. DNA for the CDR3: TGCGCCAGCAGCTTGGGTACAGTAATAGGAAACACCATATATTTT.